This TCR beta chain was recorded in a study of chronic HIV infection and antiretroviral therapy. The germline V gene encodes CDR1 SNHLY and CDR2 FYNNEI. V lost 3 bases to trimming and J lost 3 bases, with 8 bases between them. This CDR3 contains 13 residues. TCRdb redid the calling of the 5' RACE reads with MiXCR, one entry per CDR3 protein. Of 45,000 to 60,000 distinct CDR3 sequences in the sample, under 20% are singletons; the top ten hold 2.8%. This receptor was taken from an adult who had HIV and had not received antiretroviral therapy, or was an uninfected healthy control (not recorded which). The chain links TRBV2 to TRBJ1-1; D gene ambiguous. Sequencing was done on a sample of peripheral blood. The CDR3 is CASSDVRYTEAFF. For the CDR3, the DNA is TGTGCCAGCAGTGATGTTAGATACACTGAAGCTTTCTTT.